This T cell receptor beta chain was recovered during a study of pediatric ulcerative colitis. One to two pinch biopsies were taken from the rectum during colonoscopy. This was a survey-level run. The data were produced by immunoSEQ multiplex PCR, yet TCRdb's version contains in-frame clones alone and is incomplete. Of roughly 49,000 clones listed, roughly 79% are singletons. The specimen was gut tissue. The receptor was isolated from a girl aged 5-17 years with moderate ulcerative colitis.

The CDR3 bases are TGTGCCACTGGTGACAGGGTAGGTCAGCCCCAGCATTTT. As protein: CATGDRVGQPQHF. This chain joins TRBV19 and TRBJ1-5, with TRBD1 matching 7 bases. The V segment lost 10 bases and the J segment 6 bases; nucleotides outside the gene matches: 9. Germline V lookup: CDR1 LNHDA, CDR2 SQIVND (reference sequence). CDR3 length equals 13 residues.